This T cell receptor beta chain stems from a study of Tregs in tolerant kidney transplant recipients. Recipients received nonmyeloablative bone marrow transplants from related graft donors, with transient mixed chimerism. Some clones are missing from TCRdb's copy, which holds only in-frame ones; the method was immunoSEQ multiplex PCR. Here the sample spans around 61,000 clones, more than 70% being singletons. Between the trimmed V and J ends, which lost 7 bases and 0 bases, there was a span of 12 bases. The CDR3 is 15 residues long. From germline, CDR1 is SSHAT and CDR2 FNYEAQ (reference sequence). The starting material was CD4+ T cells from blood (PBMCs), obtained 6 months after the transplant. The chain couples TRBV7-7 to TRBJ2-2, with D perhaps matching TRBD1 (6 bases). The TCR originated in a human patient who received a combined kidney and bone marrow transplant. Some T cells may be graft donor cells. The CDR3 region has the DNA TGTGCCAGCACTACGGACAGCTCGAACACCGGGGAGCTGTTTTTT. This translates into CASTTDSSNTGELFF.